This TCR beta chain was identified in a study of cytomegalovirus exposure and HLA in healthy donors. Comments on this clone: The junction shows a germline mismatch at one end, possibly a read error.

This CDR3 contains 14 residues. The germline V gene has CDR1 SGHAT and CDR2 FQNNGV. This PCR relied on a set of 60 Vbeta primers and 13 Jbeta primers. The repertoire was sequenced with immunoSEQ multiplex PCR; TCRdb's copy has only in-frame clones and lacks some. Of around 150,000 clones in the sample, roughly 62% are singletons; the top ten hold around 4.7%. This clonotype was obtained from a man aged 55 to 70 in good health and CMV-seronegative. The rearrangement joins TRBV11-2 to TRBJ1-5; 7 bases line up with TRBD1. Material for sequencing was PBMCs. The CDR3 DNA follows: TGTGCCAGCAGCCTAGACAGGGTGGATCAGCCCCAGCATTTT. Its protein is CASSLDRVDQPQHF.